Below, 3 T cell receptor beta chains from the same sample are listed, as sequenced in a study of blood T cell repertoires in COVID-19. The data were produced by immunoSEQ multiplex PCR, yet TCRdb's version contains in-frame clones alone and is incomplete. Altogether approximately 290,000 clones are present, about nine tenths being singletons, with the ten largest covering about 12%. Sequences were obtained from peripheral blood. The receptors here all came from a woman aged 55-70 years with acute or convalescent COVID-19.

This clone occurred once. The chain uses TRBV28 and TRBJ1-4; D gene uncertain. Germline CDR1 MDHEN, CDR2 SYDVKM. This CDR3 contains 16 residues. V lost 3 bases and J 0 bases, leaving 11 bases between the germline ends. Here the CDR3 DNA reads TGTGCCAGCAGTTTGGAGATCGGGACAACTAATGAAAAACTGTTTTTT. It specifies CASSLEIGTTNEKLFF.

V gene TRBV5-1 combines with J gene TRBJ2-7, with TRBD1 as a possible D gene (6 bases). The CDR3 runs to 15 residues. Germline CDR1 SGHRS, CDR2 YFSETQ. Trimming took off 3 bases at V and 2 bases at J, with 15 bases between the two ends. The CDR3 nucleotides are TGCGCCAGCAGCTCCTCTGGGACAAGTACCTACGAGCAGTACTTC. This translates into CASSSSGTSTYEQYF.

As for this clone: Other DNA sequences of this sample code for an identical CDR3. The rearrangement links TRBV7-9 to TRBJ2-2; 11 bases map to TRBD2. The length of the CDR3 is 16 residues. V lost 5 bases to trimming and J lost 4 bases; unmatched junction nucleotides: 6. Germline V lookup: CDR1 SEHNR, CDR2 FQNEAQ (reference sequence). CDR3 loop: CASSLTSGRATGELFF. The CDR3 region has the DNA TGTGCCAGCAGCCTCACTAGCGGGAGAGCCACCGGGGAGCTGTTTTTT.